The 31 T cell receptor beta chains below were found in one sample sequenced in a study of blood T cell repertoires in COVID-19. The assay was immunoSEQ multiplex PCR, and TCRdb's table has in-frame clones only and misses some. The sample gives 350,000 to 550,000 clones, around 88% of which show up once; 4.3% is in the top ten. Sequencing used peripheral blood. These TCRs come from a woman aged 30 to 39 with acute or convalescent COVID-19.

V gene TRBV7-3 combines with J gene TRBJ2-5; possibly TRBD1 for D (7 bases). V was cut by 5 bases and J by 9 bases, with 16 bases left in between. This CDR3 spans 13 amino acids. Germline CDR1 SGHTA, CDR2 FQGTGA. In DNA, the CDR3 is TGTGCCAGCAGCCAGGGGGGTCCGGCGGCCCAGTACTTC. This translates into CASSQGGPAAQYF.

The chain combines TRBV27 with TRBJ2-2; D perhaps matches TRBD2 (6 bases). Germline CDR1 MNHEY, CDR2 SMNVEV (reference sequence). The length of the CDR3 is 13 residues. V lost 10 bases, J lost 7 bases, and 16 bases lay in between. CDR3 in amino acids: CATAIFSGGELFF. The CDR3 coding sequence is TGTGCCACCGCGATTTTTAGCGGCGGGGAGCTGTTTTTT.

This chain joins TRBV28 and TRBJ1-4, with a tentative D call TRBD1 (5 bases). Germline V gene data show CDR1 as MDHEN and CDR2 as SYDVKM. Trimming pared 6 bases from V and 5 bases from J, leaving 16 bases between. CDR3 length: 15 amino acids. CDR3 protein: CASRSRGGLNEKLFF. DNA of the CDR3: TGTGCCAGCAGATCCCGGGGGGGTTTAAATGAAAAACTGTTTTTT.

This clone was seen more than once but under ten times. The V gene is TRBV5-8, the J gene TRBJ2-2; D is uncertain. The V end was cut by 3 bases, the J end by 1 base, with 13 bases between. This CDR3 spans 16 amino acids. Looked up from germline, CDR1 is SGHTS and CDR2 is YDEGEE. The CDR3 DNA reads TGTGCCAGCAGCTCCCCGTTGACACGGAACACCGGGGAGCTGTTTTTT. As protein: CASSSPLTRNTGELFF.

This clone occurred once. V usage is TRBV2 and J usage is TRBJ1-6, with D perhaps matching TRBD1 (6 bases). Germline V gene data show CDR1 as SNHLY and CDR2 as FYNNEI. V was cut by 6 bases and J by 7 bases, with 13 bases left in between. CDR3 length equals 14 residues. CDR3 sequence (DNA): TGTGCCAGCAGCAGGGGCAGGGAGAATTCACCCCTCCACTTT. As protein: CASSRGRENSPLHF.

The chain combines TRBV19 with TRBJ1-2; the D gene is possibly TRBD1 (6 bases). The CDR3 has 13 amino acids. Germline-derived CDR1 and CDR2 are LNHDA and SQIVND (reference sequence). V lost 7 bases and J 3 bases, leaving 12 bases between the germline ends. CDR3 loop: CASTHDRHYGYTF. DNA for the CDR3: TGTGCCAGTACTCACGACAGGCACTATGGCTACACCTTC.

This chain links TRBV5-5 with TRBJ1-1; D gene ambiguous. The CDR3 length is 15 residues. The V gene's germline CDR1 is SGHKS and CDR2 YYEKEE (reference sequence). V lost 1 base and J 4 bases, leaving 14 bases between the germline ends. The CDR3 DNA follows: TGTGCCAGCAGCTTGTTAGGAACCGGGGTCACTGAAGCTTTCTTT. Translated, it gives CASSLLGTGVTEAFF.

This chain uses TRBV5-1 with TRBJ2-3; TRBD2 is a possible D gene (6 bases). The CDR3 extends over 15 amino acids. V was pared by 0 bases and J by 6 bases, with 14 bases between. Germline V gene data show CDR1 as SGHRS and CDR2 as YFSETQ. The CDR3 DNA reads TGCGCCAGCAGCTTGGACCGGGGAGGTGGGGATACGCAGTATTTT. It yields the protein CASSLDRGGGDTQYF.

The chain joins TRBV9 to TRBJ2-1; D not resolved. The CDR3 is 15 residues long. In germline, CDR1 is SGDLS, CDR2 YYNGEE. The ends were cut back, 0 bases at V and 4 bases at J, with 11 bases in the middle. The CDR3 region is CASSVEAEPYNEQFF. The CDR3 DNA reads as TGTGCCAGCAGCGTAGAGGCGGAACCGTACAATGAGCAGTTCTTC.

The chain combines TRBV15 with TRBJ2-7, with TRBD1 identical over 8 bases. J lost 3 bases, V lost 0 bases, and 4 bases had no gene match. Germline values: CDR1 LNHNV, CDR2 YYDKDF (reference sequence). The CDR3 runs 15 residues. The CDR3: CATSRDRTGNYEQYF. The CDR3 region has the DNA TGTGCCACCAGCAGAGATCGGACAGGGAACTACGAGCAGTACTTC.

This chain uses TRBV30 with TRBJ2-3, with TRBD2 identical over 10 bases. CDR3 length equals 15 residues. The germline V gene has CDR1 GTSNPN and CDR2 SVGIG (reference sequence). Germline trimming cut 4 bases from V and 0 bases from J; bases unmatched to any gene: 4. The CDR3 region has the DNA TGTGCCTGGACTAGCGGGGGCATAAGCACAGATACGCAGTATTTT. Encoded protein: CAWTSGGISTDTQYF. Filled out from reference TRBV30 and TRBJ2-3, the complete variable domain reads SQTIHQWPATLVQPVGSPLSLECTVEGTSNPNLYWYRQAAGRGLQLLFYSVGIGQISSEVPQNLSASRPQDRQFILSSKKLLLSDSGFYLCAWTSGGISTDTQYFGPGTRLTVL.

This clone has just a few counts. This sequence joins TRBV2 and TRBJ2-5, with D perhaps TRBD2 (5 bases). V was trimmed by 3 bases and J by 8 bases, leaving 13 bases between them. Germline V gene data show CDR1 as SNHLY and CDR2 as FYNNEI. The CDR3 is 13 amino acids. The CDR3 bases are TGTGCCAGCAGTGATAATTTTCGGGAAACCCAGTACTTC. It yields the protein CASSDNFRETQYF.

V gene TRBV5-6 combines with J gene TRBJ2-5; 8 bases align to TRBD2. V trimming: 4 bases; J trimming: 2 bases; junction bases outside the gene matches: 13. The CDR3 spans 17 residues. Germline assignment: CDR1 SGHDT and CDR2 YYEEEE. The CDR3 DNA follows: TGTGCCAGCAGCAGGCGGACTAGCCCTGGATGGCAAGAGACCCAGTACTTC. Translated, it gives CASSRRTSPGWQETQYF.

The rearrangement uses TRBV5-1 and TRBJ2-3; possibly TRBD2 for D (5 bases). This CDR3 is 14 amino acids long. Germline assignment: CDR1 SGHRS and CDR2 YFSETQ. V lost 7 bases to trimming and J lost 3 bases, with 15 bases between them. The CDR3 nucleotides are TGCGCCAGCGGAGCTAGTGGCGGGACAGATACGCAGTATTTT. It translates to CASGASGGTDTQYF.

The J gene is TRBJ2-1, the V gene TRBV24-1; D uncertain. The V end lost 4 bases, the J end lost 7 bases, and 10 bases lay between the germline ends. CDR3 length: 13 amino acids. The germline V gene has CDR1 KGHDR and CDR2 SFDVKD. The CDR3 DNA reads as TGTGCCACCAGTGACACCCCAACTAATGAGCAGTTCTTC. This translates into CATSDTPTNEQFF.

For the CDR3, the DNA is TGTGCCAGCAGTCCCTTCACTCTCTCCGTCGGGCCCCAGCATTTT. Translating gives CASSPFTLSVGPQHF. The chain couples TRBV6-5 to TRBJ1-5; D remains ambiguous. CDR1 is MNHEY and CDR2 is SVGAGI in the germline V gene. Trimming removed 5 bases from V and 9 bases from J, with 20 bases in between. This CDR3 is 15 amino acids long.

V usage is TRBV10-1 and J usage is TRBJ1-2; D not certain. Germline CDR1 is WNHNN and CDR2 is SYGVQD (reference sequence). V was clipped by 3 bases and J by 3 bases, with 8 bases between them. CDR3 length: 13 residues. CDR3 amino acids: CASSDNKYYGYTF. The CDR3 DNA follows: TGCGCCAGCAGTGATAACAAATACTATGGCTACACCTTC.

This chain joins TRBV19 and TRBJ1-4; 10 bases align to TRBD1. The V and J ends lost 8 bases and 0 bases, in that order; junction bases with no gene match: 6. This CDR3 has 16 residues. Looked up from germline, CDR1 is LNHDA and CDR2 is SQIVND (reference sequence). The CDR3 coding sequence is TGTGCCAGTTCGCCCGGACAGGGGGCAACTAATGAAAAACTGTTTTTT. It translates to CASSPGQGATNEKLFF.

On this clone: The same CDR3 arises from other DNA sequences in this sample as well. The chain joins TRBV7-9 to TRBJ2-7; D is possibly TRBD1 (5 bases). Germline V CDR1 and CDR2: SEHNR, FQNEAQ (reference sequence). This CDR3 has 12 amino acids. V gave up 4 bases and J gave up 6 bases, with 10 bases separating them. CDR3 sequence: CASSSTGAEQYF. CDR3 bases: TGTGCCAGCAGCTCTACAGGTGCCGAGCAGTACTTC.

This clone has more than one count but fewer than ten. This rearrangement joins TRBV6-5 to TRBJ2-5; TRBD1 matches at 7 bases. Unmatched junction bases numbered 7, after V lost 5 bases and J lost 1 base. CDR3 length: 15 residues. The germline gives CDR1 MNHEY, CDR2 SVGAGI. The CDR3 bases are TGTGCCAGCAGTCATCAGACAGGGACCCAAGAGACCCAGTACTTC. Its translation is CASSHQTGTQETQYF.

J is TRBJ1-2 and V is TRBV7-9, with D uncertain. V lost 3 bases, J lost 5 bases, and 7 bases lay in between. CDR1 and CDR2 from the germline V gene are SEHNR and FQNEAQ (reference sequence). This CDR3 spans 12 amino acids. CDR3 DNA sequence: TGTGCCAGCAGCTTGCGGGAGTATGGCTACACCTTC. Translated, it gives CASSLREYGYTF.

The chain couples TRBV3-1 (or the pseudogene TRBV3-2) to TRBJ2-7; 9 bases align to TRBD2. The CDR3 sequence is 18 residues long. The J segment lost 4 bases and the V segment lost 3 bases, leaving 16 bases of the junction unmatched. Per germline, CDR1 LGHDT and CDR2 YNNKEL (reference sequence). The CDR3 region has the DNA TGTGCCAGCAGCCATCAAGGCCTATTCGGGACTAGCAAATACGAGCAGTACTTC. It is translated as CASSHQGLFGTSKYEQYF.

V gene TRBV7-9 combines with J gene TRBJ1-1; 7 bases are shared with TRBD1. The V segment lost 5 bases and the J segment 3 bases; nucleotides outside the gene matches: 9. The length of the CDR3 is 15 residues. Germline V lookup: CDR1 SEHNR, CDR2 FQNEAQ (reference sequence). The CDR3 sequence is CASSRGQGGHTEAFF. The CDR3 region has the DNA TGTGCCAGCAGCCGAGGGCAGGGGGGCCACACTGAAGCTTTCTTT. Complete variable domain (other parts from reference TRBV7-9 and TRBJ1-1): DTGVSQNPRHKITKRGQNVTFRCDPISEHNRLYWYRQTLGQGPEFLTYFQNEAQLEKSRLLSDRFSAERPKGSFSTLEIQRTEQGDSAMYLCASSRGQGGHTEAFFGQGTRLTVV.

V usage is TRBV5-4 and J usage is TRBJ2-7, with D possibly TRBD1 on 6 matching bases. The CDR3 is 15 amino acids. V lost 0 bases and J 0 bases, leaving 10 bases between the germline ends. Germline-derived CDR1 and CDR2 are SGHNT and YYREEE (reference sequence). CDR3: CASSLETGSSYEQYF. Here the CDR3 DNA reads TGTGCCAGCAGCTTGGAAACAGGGAGCTCCTACGAGCAGTACTTC.

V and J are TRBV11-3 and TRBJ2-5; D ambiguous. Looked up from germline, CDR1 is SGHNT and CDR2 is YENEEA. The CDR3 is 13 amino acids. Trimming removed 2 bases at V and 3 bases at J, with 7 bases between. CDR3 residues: CASSLNGKETQYF. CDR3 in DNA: TGTGCCAGCAGCTTAAACGGTAAAGAGACCCAGTACTTC. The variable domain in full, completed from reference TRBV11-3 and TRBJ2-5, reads EAGVVQSPRYKIIEKKQPVAFWCNPISGHNTLYWYLQNLGQGPELLIRYENEEAVDDSQLPKDRFSAERLKGVDSTLKIQPAELGDSAVYLCASSLNGKETQYFGPGTRLLVL.

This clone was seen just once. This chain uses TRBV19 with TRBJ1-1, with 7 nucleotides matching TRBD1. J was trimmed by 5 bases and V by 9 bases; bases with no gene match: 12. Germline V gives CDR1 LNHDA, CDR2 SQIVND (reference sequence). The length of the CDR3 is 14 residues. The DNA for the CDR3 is TGTGCCAGCAGCGCCCGACAGGGTCGAACTGAAGCTTTCTTT. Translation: CASSARQGRTEAFF.

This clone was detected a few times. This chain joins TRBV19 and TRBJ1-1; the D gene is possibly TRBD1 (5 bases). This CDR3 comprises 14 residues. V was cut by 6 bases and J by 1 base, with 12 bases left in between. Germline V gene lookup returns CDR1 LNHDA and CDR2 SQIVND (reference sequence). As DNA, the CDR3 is TGTGCCAGTAGGAAGACAGTTGAGAACACTGAAGCTTTCTTT. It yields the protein CASRKTVENTEAFF.

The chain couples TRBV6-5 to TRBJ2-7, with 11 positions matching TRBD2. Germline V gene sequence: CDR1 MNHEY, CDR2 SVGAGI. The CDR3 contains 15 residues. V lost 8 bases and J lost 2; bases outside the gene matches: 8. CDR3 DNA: TGTGCCAGCGCAGAGACTAGCGGGGACCCCTACGAGCAGTACTTC. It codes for CASAETSGDPYEQYF.

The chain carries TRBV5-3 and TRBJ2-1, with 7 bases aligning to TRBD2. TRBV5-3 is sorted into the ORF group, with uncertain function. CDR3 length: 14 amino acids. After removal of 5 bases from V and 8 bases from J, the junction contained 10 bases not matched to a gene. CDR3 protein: CARRPGREVDEQFF. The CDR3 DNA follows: TGTGCCAGAAGACCGGGACGGGAGGTCGATGAGCAGTTCTTC.

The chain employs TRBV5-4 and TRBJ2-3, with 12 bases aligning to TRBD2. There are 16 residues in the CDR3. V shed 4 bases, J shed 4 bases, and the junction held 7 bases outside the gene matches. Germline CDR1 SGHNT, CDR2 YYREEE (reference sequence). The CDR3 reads CASSIRLAGAPDTQYF. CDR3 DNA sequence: TGTGCCAGCAGCATCAGACTAGCGGGGGCTCCAGATACGCAGTATTTT.

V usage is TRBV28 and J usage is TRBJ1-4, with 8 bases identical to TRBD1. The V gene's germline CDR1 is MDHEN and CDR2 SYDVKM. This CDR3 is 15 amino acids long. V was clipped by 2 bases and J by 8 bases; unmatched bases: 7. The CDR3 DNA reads TGTGCCAGCAGTTTACAGGGGGCGCGAAGGGAAAAACTGTTTTTT. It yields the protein CASSLQGARREKLFF.